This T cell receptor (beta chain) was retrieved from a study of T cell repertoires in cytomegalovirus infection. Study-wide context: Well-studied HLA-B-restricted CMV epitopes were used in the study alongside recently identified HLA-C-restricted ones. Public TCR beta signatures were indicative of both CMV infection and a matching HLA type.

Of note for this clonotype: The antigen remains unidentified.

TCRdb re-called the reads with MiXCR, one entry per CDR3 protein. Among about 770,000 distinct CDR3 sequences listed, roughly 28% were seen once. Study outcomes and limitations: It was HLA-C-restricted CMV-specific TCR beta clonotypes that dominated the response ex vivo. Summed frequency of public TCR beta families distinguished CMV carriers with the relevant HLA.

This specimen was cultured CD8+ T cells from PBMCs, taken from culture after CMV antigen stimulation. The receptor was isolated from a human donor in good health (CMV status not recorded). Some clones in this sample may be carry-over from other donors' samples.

CDR3 DNA sequence: TGTGCCAGCAGCCACCCACTATGGCCCACTGAAGCTTTCTTT. Translating gives CASSHPLWPTEAFF. The chain is built from TRBV7-6 and TRBJ1-1; D not resolved. Between the trimmed V and J ends, which lost 5 bases and 4 bases, there was a span of 14 bases. This CDR3 spans 14 amino acids. Germline values: CDR1 SGHVS, CDR2 FNYEAQ.